What follows describes a single TCR beta chain. The sample is drawn from a study of early T cells in non-severe SARS-CoV-2 infection. One entry per CDR3 protein results from TCRdb running MiXCR on the 5' RACE reads. This table has 28,000 or so distinct CDR3 sequences, approximately 7% appearing once. The CDR3 totals 14 residues. The ends were cut back, 0 bases at V and 3 bases at J, with 7 bases in the middle. CDR1 LNHNV and CDR2 YYDKDF come from the germline V gene (reference sequence). This receptor was taken from an adult who was a healthcare worker with PCR-confirmed SARS-CoV-2 infection or an uninfected control (not recorded which). Source material: whole blood. The chain is built from TRBV15 and TRBJ2-3; D remains ambiguous. CDR3 sequence reads: CATSRDVLTDTQYF. In nucleotides, the CDR3 is TGTGCCACCAGCAGAGATGTCTTGACAGATACGCAGTATTTT.